The present entry profiles one TCR beta chain with its context. This sample was taken from a study of blood T cell repertoires in COVID-19. The overall study: Researchers got acute and convalescent COVID-19 samples from the United States, Italy and Spain.

Original methodology: Cell counts per sample came from amplifying reference gene primers. The assay was immunoSEQ multiplex PCR, and TCRdb's table has in-frame clones only and misses some. The V and J calls and clone size come from that table; D and trimming were worked out from the DNA. The data hold 250,000 to 300,000 clones, with around 90% observed a single time. The length of the CDR3 is 14 residues. Germline V gene data show CDR1 as SGHDN and CDR2 as FVKESK. Trimming pared 0 bases from V and 4 bases from J, leaving 6 bases between. Sequenced sample: PBMCs or T cells enriched from blood (not recorded which). The V call is TRBV14, the J call TRBJ1-4, with no clear D. The clonotype was recovered from a woman aged 40 to 49 who had recovered from COVID-19. The CDR3 loop is CASSQDHHNEKLFF. The CDR3 DNA reads TGTGCCAGCAGCCAAGACCATCATAATGAAAAACTGTTTTTT.